This T cell receptor (beta chain) was found in a study of STAT5B mutations in CD4+ large granular lymphocyte leukemia. Overall study results and limits: Top patient clones used TRBV06 genes more often: 8/27 versus 2/35 in controls.

Germline CDR1 and CDR2: SNHLY and FYNNEI. Trimming cost V 8 bases and J 4 bases; bases outside gene matches: 8. The CDR3 runs 14 residues. The authors' processing: The detection floor for productive clonotype frequency was 2.59 x 10-5. TCRdb keeps only in-frame clones here, not all; method: immunoSEQ multiplex PCR. D and trimming come from the DNA, and the V and J calls and clone size come from that table. The table has 35,000 or so clones, approximately 89% seen once. This clone has a handful of counts. Its target is unknown. Sequencing used CD4+ T cells from blood buffy coats. This TCR was recovered from a human donor in good health. The chain employs TRBV2 and TRBJ1-3; 7 bases match TRBD1. The CDR3 DNA follows: TGTGCCAGCCACAGGGGAAGTTTAGGAAACACCATATATTTT. Protein: CASHRGSLGNTIYF. Looking up the rest from reference TRBV2 and TRBJ1-3 gives the full variable domain: EPEVTQTPSHQVTQMGQEVILRCVPISNHLYFYWYRQILGQKVEFLVSFYNNEISEKSEIFDDQFSVERPDGSNFTLKIRSTKLEDSAMYFCASHRGSLGNTIYFGEGSWLTVV.